The 23 T cell receptor beta chains below were found in one sample sequenced in a study. From the 5' RACE reads, TCRdb called clonotypes with MiXCR, one entry per CDR3 protein. The repertoire has 8,400 or so distinct CDR3 sequences, less than 65% of them found once; the top ten carry 6.2%. The sample comprised tumor-infiltrating memory CD4+ T cells sorted from the breast tumor. The subset: memory CD4+ T cells, CD4+CD45RO+CD25-. The receptors derive from a female donor with breast cancer.

The gene calls are TRBV20-1 and TRBJ2-7, with a possible D match to TRBD1 (5 bases). This CDR3 comprises 12 residues. V lost 0 bases and J lost 6, with 9 bases in between. CDR1 and CDR2 from the germline V gene are DFQATT and SNEGSKA (reference sequence). The CDR3 nucleotides read TGCAGTGCTAGAGATATCCAGGGCGAGCAGTACTTC. Its translation: CSARDIQGEQYF.

V is TRBV12-3 or TRBV12-4 and J is TRBJ2-2; TRBD1 is a possible D gene (6 bases). V lost 8 bases, J lost 1 base, and 8 bases lay in between. This CDR3 contains 13 residues. This CDR3 reads CASATGNTGELFF. The CDR3 nucleotides read TGTGCCAGCGCGACAGGGAACACCGGGGAGCTGTTTTTT.

This clonotype was detected a few times. The chain links TRBV7-2 to TRBJ2-3; unclear D gene. The germline V and J ends were trimmed by 1 base and 6 bases, with 11 bases remaining between them. Germline values: CDR1 SGHTA, CDR2 FQGNSA. This CDR3 contains 14 residues. The CDR3 region has the DNA TGTGCCAGCAGCTTAGGATTAGCTTTGGATACGCAGTATTTT. Translated, it gives CASSLGLALDTQYF. Using reference TRBV7-2 and TRBJ2-3 for the parts outside the CDR3, the full variable domain is GAGVSQSPSNKVTEKGKDVELRCDPISGHTALYWYRQSLGQGLEFLIYFQGNSAPDKSGLPSDRFSAERTGGSVSTLTIQRTQQEDSAVYLCASSLGLALDTQYFGPGTRLTVL.

The V and J genes are TRBV7-9 and TRBJ2-1; D could derive from TRBD1 or TRBD2 (5 bases each). CDR3 length: 12 amino acids. CDR1 and CDR2 from the germline V gene are SEHNR and FQNEAQ (reference sequence). V was clipped by 4 bases and J by 9 bases, with 10 bases between them. As DNA, the CDR3 is TGTGCCAGCAGCTCCGGGACGAGTGAGCAGTTCTTC. Protein: CASSSGTSEQFF.

On this clonotype: The junction shows a germline mismatch at one end, possibly a read error. This chain links TRBV12-3 or TRBV12-4 with TRBJ1-5; D is uncertain. The CDR3 is 12 residues long. CDR3 DNA sequence: TGTGCCAGCAGCTTTACGAATCGGCCCCAGCATTTT. This encodes CASSFTNRPQHF.

The table lists this clonotype with a count of one. The chain employs TRBV12-3 or TRBV12-4 and TRBJ2-1; D unresolved. V gave up 4 bases and J gave up 2 bases, with 0 bases separating them. The CDR3 covers 11 residues. The CDR3 loop reads CASSSYNEQFF. The CDR3 region has the DNA TGTGCCAGCAGTTCCTACAATGAGCAGTTCTTC.

A few counts support this clonotype. The rearrangement uses TRBV4-1 and TRBJ1-2; TRBD1 is a possible D gene (5 bases). Per the germline V gene, CDR1 is MGHRA and CDR2 is YSYEKL. This CDR3 region has 16 residues. The V end lost 0 bases, the J end lost 6 bases, and 17 bases lay between the germline ends. CDR3 DNA sequence: TGCGCCAGCAGCCAAGATAGGCGAGGGGAAGTAAATGGCTACACCTTC. Translated: CASSQDRRGEVNGYTF.

DNA of the CDR3: TGTGCCAGCAGCATGGACAGTGCAGATACGCAGTATTTT. Amino acids: CASSMDSADTQYF. The V and J genes are TRBV7-2 and TRBJ2-3, with D perhaps matching TRBD1 (6 bases). CDR3 size: 13 residues. Germline lookup yields CDR1 SGHTA and CDR2 FQGNSA. Trimming took 5 bases from V and 4 from J, leaving 10 bases between them.

A few counts support this clonotype. The chain recombines TRBV7-6 with TRBJ2-7; 9 positions match TRBD1. Germline-derived CDR1 and CDR2 are SGHVS and FNYEAQ. The length of the CDR3 is 14 residues. Trimming at V came to 4 bases and at J to 4 bases, leaving 5 bases not matched to a gene. The CDR3 loop reads CASSSYRGQYEQYF. The CDR3 bases are TGTGCCAGCAGCTCCTACAGGGGGCAGTACGAGCAGTACTTC. Drawing the rest from reference TRBV7-6 and TRBJ2-7, the complete variable domain is GAGVSQSPRYKVTKRGQDVALRCDPISGHVSLYWYRQALGQGPEFLTYFNYEAQQDKSGLPNDRFSAERPEGSISTLTIQRTEQRDSAMYRCASSSYRGQYEQYFGPGTRLTVT.

In its sample, this clonotype was seen once. The chain combines TRBV7-3 with TRBJ2-1, with D possibly TRBD2 on 5 matching bases. The CDR3 consists of 11 residues. V lost 3 bases and J 9 bases, leaving 6 bases between the germline ends. Germline loops: CDR1 SGHTA, CDR2 FQGTGA. CDR3 in amino acids: CASSFGGEQFF. In nucleotides, the CDR3 is TGTGCCAGCAGCTTCGGAGGTGAGCAGTTCTTC.

This clonotype was recorded a few times. The chain is built from TRBV20-1 and TRBJ2-5; D is possibly TRBD2 (6 bases). Trimming shortened V by 3 bases and J by 3 bases, and 20 bases separated the two germline ends. The CDR3 consists of 16 residues. Per the germline V gene, CDR1 is DFQATT and CDR2 is SNEGSKA (reference sequence). The CDR3 DNA is TGCAGTGCTAGCTTGCGGTCTAGCGCCTACAAAGAGACCCAGTACTTC. It encodes CSASLRSSAYKETQYF.

The chain links TRBV5-1 to TRBJ1-5; D is ambiguous. This CDR3 is 15 amino acids long. Trimming pared 2 bases from V and 0 bases from J, leaving 9 bases between. Germline CDR1 and CDR2: SGHRS and YFSETQ. The CDR3 loop reads CASSFGLGSNQPQHF. The CDR3 DNA is TGCGCCAGCAGCTTCGGGCTGGGTAGCAATCAGCCCCAGCATTTT.

This clonotype was found once. This sequence joins TRBV12-5 and TRBJ2-5; a possible D gene is TRBD2 (5 bases). Trimming stripped 3 bases from V and 4 bases from J, with 9 bases between. CDR1 is LGHNT and CDR2 is FRNRAP in the germline V gene. The CDR3 loop spans 13 amino acids. The CDR3 DNA follows: TGTGCTAGTGGTTTCGATCGGGGAGAGACCCAGTACTTC. Translated, it gives CASGFDRGETQYF.

V gene TRBV6-5 combines with J gene TRBJ1-5; weak D call: TRBD1 (5 bases). There are 12 residues in the CDR3. Germline CDR1 MNHEY, CDR2 SVGAGI. V was shortened by 6 bases and J by 9 bases, with 12 bases between the two germline ends. This CDR3 is CASRSPGLPQHF. The CDR3 DNA is TGTGCCAGCAGGTCTCCAGGGCTGCCCCAGCATTTT.

The rearrangement uses TRBV7-9 and TRBJ2-7; maybe TRBD1 (6 bases). V was pared by 5 bases and J by 6 bases, with 14 bases between. The CDR3 spans 13 residues. Germline V gene sequence: CDR1 SEHNR, CDR2 FQNEAQ (reference sequence). DNA of the CDR3: TGTGCCAGCAGCGTCATAGGGGGTCGCGAGCAGTACTTC. Translation: CASSVIGGREQYF.

The chain combines TRBV6-5 with TRBJ2-3, with 10 bases fitting TRBD2. The CDR3 is 16 residues long. Unmatched junction bases numbered 4, after V lost 0 bases and J lost 4 bases. The germline gives CDR1 MNHEY, CDR2 SVGAGI. Here the CDR3 DNA reads TGTGCCAGCAGTTACTCATCAGCGGGGGGGTCAGATACGCAGTATTTT. Translating it yields CASSYSSAGGSDTQYF.

The rearrangement joins TRBV12-3 or TRBV12-4 to TRBJ2-1, with TRBD1 matching 7 bases. The ends lost 6 bases at V and 0 bases at J; junction bases unmatched: 5. The CDR3 sequence is 15 residues long. CDR3 region: CASRDRVSSYNEQFF. CDR3 DNA: TGTGCCAGCAGAGACAGGGTAAGCTCCTACAATGAGCAGTTCTTC.

The chain links TRBV29-1 to TRBJ1-2, with D hard to call. This CDR3 comprises 10 residues. The V end lost 5 bases, the J end lost 6 bases, and 7 bases lay between the germline ends. Germline CDR1 SQVTM, CDR2 ANQGSEA. CDR3 sequence (DNA): TGCAGCGTTAGCGACGATGGCTACACCTTC. It codes for CSVSDDGYTF.

This chain uses TRBV3-1 with TRBJ1-4; perhaps TRBD1 as D (6 bases). This CDR3 has 13 residues. Trimming stripped 1 base from V and 8 bases from J, with 8 bases between. Looked up from germline, CDR1 is LGHDT and CDR2 is YNNKEL (reference sequence). CDR3 bases: TGTGCCAGCAGCCAAGGGACAGTCGAAAAACTGTTTTTT. This encodes CASSQGTVEKLFF.

CDR3 residues: CASSLQGMGANVLTF. The CDR3 DNA reads as TGTGCCAGCAGCTTGCAGGGTATGGGGGCCAACGTCCTGACTTTC. The V call is TRBV7-2, the J call TRBJ2-6; possible D gene TRBD1, 5 bases. This CDR3 spans 15 amino acids. Germline V gives CDR1 SGHTA, CDR2 FQGNSA. Trimming cost V 3 bases and J 4 bases, with 10 bases left between them.

The J gene is TRBJ2-1, the V gene TRBV14; 9 nucleotides agree with TRBD2. The junction had 13 bases not matched to a gene; V was cut back by 4 bases and J by 6 bases. The germline V gene encodes CDR1 SGHDN and CDR2 FVKESK. This CDR3 comprises 17 residues. CDR3 nucleotide sequence: TGTGCCAGCAGCCGGAACGCGGGAGGGCCGTTAGGCAATGAGCAGTTCTTC. Protein product: CASSRNAGGPLGNEQFF.

The V and J genes are TRBV29-1 and TRBJ2-7; possibly TRBD1 or TRBD2 for D (6 bases each). Germline V gene sequence: CDR1 SQVTM, CDR2 ANQGSEA. The CDR3 runs 14 residues. The V end was cut by 4 bases, the J end by 5 bases, with 18 bases between. The CDR3 coding sequence is TGCAGCGTTGGTCGGGGGACATTATCGAACGAGCAGTACTTC. This translates into CSVGRGTLSNEQYF.

J is TRBJ1-1 and V is TRBV5-1; TRBD1 is a possible D gene (5 bases). Germline V gene lookup returns CDR1 SGHRS and CDR2 YFSETQ. The CDR3 runs 13 residues. Trimming took off 3 bases at V and 11 bases at J, with 17 bases between the two ends. The CDR3 here is CASSWSWGERAFF. For the CDR3, the DNA is TGCGCCAGCAGCTGGAGTTGGGGGGAACGGGCTTTCTTT.